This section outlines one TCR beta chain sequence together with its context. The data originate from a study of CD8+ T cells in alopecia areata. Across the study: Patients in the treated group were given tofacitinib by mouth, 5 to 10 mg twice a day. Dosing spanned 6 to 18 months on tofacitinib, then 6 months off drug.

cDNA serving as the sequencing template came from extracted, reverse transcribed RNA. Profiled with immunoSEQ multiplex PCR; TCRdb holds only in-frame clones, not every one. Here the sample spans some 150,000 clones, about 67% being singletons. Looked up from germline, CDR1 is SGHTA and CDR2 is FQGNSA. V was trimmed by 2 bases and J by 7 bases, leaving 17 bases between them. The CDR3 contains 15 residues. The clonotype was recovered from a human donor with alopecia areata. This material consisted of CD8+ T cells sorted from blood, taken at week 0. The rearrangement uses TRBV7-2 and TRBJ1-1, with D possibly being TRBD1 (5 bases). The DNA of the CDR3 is TGTGCCAGCAGCTTATCCTCAGGGCCATTTGGTGAAGCTTTCTTT. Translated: CASSLSSGPFGEAFF.